This T cell receptor beta chain stems from a study of blood T cell repertoires in COVID-19. Looking at the study overall: Donors in the United States, Italy and Spain gave samples during acute or convalescent COVID-19.

V was trimmed by 1 base and J by 4 bases, leaving 7 bases between them. The CDR3 is 13 amino acids. Those enrolled in Seattle joined during active infection and were followed longitudinally afterward. Libraries were prepared by immunoSEQ multiplex PCR; TCRdb keeps only in-frame clonotypes and omits some of them. Found here are fewer than 300,000 clones, 65% to 85% of them singletons; the top ten hold approximately 14%. The sequenced material came from peripheral blood. The origin of this receptor is a person between 65 and 79 years old with COVID-19, enrolled during active disease. This chain uses TRBV12-3 or TRBV12-4 with TRBJ1-1; D remains unclear. CDR3 in DNA: TGTGCCAGCAGTTTAGGGAGAGGCACTGAAGCTTTCTTT. It is translated as CASSLGRGTEAFF.